This T cell receptor beta chain was captured by sequencing in a study of CD4 T cells in relation to SARS-CoV-2 and coronaviruses. Across the study: After roughly ten days of antigen culture, PBMC TCR beta CDR3s were sequenced. The HLA restriction of the shared crossreactive spike epitopes was mapped.

The CDR3 spans 15 residues. Trimming shortened V by 5 bases and J by 4 bases, and 14 bases separated the two germline ends. Germline V lookup: CDR1 SGHTA, CDR2 FQGNSA. Before the COVID-19 pandemic, during about 2010-2018, CD4+ T cells were taken from unexposed donors. After roughly ten days of culture, CD4+ T cells were isolated. On days 3 and 7, cultures got half fresh IL-2 medium. Clones were read by immunoSEQ multiplex PCR, and TCRdb kept only the in-frame ones, dropping some. This table has 20,000 to 25,000 clones, just under 70% appearing once. In the case of this clone: Its antigen remains unknown.

This receptor was obtained from a human donor in good health. Sequencing was performed on CD4+ T cells from PBMCs, cultured in vitro. This chain connects TRBV7-2 to TRBJ2-2; D tentatively fits TRBD1 or TRBD2 (5 bases each). The CDR3 is CASSTSGTFTGELFF. The CDR3 coding sequence is TGTGCCAGCAGCACTTCCGGGACGTTCACCGGGGAGCTGTTTTTT.